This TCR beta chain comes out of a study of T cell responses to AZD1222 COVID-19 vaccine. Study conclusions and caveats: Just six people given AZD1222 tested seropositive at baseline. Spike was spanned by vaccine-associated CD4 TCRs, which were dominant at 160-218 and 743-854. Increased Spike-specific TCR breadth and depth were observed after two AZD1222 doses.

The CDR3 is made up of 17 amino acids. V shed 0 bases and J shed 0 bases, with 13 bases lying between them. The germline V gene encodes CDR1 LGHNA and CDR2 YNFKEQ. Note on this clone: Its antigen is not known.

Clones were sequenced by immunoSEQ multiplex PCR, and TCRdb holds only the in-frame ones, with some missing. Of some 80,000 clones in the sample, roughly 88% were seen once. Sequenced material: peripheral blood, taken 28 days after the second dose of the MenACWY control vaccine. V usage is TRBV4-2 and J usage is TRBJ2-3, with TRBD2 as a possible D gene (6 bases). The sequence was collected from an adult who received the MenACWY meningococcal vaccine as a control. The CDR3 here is CASSQEGLRGSTDTQYF. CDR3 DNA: TGTGCCAGCAGCCAAGAAGGTTTACGGGGGAGCACAGATACGCAGTATTTT.